The clone carrying this T cell receptor (beta chain) showed up just once. What it binds is unknown. This sample is part of a study of cytomegalovirus exposure and HLA in healthy donors. Notes on the study in general: 150 to 200 TCR beta chains were listed as cytomegalovirus-associated. In a later analysis, parvovirus B19, influenza, CMV and Epstein-Barr virus appeared linked to several top co-occurrence clusters. Analyzed later, association rates of TCRs varied across HLA loci, with DRB1 most and HLA-C fewest. For most TCR beta V segments, an earlier analysis put the productive rate at about 87% or about 30% of the time.

This CDR3 has 15 residues. Germline lookup yields CDR1 LNHDA and CDR2 SQIVND (reference sequence). Trimming removed 4 bases at V and 3 bases at J, with 16 bases between. Primers included in the PCR were 60 Vbeta and 13 Jbeta primers. The method was immunoSEQ multiplex PCR; TCRdb's version includes in-frame clones alone and lacks a portion of them. The table includes around 220,000 clones, over 75% detected once. The chain has TRBV19 and TRBJ2-7, with D possibly TRBD2 on 6 matching bases. Sequencing was carried out using PBMCs. The clonotype comes from a man between 18 and 35 years old in good health and CMV-seronegative. The CDR3 sequence is CASSTRLDTLYEQYF. The DNA of the CDR3 is TGTGCCAGTAGTACACGACTAGACACCCTCTACGAGCAGTACTTC.